The T cell receptor (beta chain) under discussion was sequenced for a study of cytomegalovirus exposure and HLA in healthy donors. Study findings and constraints: Later on, an analysis found that several of the most significant clusters appeared to be linked to common viral pathogens, which included parvovirus B19.

Looked up from germline, CDR1 is GTSNPN and CDR2 is SVGIG (reference sequence). Trimming left V 2 bases short and J 7 bases short, with 11 bases between. The CDR3 length is 12 residues. Regarding this clone: Antigen unknown.

The PCR contained 60 Vbeta and 13 Jbeta primers. Produced via immunoSEQ multiplex PCR; TCRdb's table is partial and in-frame only. The table has 80,000 to 95,000 clones, almost 85% seen once. Healthy individuals who donated bone marrow served as the donors. The sequencing sample was made of PBMCs. The receptor's source is a young woman in good health and CMV-seropositive. This rearrangement joins TRBV30 to TRBJ1-1, with a weak D call TRBD1 (6 bases). The CDR3 DNA is TGTGCCTGGAGTCACGGACAGCTTGAAGCTTTCTTT. Its translation: CAWSHGQLEAFF.